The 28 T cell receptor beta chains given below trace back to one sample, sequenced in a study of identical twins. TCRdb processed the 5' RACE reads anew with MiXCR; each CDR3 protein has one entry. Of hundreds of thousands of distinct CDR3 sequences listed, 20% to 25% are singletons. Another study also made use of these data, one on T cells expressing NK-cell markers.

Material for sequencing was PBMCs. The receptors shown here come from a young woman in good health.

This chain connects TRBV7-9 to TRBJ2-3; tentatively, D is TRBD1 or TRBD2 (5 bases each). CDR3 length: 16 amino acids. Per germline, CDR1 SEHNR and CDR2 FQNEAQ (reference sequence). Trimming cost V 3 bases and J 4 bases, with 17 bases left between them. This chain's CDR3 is CASSFGASRDPDTQYF. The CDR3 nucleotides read TGTGCCAGCAGCTTCGGGGCTAGCAGGGACCCAGATACGCAGTATTTT.

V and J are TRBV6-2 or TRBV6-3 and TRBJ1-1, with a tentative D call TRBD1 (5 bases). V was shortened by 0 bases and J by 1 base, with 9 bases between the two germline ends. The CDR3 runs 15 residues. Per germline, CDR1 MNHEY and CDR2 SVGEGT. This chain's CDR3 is CASSYSRQTNTEAFF. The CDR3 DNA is TGTGCCAGCAGTTACTCAAGACAGACGAACACTGAAGCTTTCTTT.

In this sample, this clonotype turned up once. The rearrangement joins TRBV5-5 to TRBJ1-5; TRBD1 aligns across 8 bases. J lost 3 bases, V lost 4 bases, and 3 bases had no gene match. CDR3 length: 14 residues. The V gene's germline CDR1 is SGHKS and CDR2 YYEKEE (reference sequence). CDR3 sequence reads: CASSPGQDNQPQHF. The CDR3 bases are TGTGCCAGCAGCCCGGGACAGGACAATCAGCCCCAGCATTTT.

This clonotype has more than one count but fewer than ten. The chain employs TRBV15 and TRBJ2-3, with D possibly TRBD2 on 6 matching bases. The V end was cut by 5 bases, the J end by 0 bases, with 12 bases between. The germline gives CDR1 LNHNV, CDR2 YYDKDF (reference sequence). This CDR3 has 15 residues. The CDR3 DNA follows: TGTGCCACCAGCGCCCGGGACTTAAGCACAGATACGCAGTATTTT. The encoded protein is CATSARDLSTDTQYF.

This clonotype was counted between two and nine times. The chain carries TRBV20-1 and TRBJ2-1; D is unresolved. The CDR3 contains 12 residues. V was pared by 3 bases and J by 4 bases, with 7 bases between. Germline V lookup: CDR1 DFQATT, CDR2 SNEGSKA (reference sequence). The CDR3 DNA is TGCAGTGCTAGGCTAGGGTACAATGAGCAGTTCTTC. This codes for CSARLGYNEQFF.

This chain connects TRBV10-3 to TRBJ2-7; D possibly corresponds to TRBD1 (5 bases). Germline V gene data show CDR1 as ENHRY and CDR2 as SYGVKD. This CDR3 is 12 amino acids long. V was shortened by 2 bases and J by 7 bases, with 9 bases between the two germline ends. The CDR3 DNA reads TGTGCCATCAGTGAGGACAGCCGGGAGCAGTACTTC. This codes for CAISEDSREQYF.

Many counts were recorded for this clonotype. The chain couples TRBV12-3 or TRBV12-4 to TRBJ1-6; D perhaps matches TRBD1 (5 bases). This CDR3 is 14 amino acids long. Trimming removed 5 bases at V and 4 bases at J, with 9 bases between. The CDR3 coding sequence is TGTGCCAGCAGTCCCGGGACGTATAATTCACCCCTCCACTTT. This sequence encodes CASSPGTYNSPLHF.

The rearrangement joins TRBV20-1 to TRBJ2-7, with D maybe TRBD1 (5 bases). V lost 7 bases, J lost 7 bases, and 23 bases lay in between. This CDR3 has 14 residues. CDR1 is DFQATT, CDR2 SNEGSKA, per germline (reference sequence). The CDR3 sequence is CSVSRPAGWVEQYF. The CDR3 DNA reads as TGCAGTGTGTCTCGCCCGGCAGGGTGGGTGGAGCAGTACTTC.

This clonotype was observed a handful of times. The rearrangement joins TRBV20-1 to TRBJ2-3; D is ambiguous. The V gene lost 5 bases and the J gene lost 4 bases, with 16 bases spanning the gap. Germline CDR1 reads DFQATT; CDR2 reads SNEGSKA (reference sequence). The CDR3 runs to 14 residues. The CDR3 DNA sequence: TGCAGTGCTCAACAAACAGAGATTCCAGATACGCAGTATTTT. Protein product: CSAQQTEIPDTQYF.

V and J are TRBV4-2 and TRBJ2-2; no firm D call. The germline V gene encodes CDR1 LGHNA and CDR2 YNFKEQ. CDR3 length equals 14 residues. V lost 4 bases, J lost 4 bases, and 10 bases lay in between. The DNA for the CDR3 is TGTGCCAGCAGCCCAGGATGGGTCACCGGGGAGCTGTTTTTT. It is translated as CASSPGWVTGELFF.

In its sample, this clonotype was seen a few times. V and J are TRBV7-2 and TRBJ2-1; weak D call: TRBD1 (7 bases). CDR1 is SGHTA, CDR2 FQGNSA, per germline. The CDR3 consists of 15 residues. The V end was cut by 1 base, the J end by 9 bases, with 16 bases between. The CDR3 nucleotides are TGTGCCAGCAGCTTAGTGGCAGGGGGGTTGGGTGAGCAGTTCTTC. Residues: CASSLVAGGLGEQFF.

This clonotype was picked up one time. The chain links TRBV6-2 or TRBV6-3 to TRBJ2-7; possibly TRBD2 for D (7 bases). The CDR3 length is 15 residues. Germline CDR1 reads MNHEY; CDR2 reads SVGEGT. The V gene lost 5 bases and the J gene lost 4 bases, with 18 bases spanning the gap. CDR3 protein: CASSPRRGPLYEQYF. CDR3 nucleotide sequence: TGTGCCAGCAGTCCGAGGCGGGGGCCCCTATACGAGCAGTACTTC.

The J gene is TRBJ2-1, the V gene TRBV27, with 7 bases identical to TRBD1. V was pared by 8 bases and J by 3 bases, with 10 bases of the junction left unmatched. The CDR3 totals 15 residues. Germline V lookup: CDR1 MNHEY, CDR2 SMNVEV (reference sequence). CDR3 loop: CASGARQGFYNEQFF. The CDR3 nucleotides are TGTGCCAGCGGCGCGAGACAGGGTTTCTACAATGAGCAGTTCTTC.

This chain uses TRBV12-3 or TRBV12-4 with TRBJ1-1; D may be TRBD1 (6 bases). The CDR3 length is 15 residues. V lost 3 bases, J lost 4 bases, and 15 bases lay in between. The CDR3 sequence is CASSFAGAGSTEAFF. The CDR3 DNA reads TGTGCCAGCAGTTTCGCAGGGGCTGGGAGCACTGAAGCTTTCTTT.

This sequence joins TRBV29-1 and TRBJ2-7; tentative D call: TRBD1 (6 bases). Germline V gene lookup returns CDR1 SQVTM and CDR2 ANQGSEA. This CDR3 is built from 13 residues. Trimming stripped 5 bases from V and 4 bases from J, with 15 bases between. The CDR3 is CSVFSGQGYEQYF. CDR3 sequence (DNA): TGCAGCGTTTTCTCGGGGCAGGGGTACGAGCAGTACTTC.

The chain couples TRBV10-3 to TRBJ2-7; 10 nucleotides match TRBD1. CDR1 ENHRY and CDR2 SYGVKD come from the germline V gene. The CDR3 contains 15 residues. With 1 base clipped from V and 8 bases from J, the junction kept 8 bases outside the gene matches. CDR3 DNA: TGTGCCATCAGTGAGTTGGGACAGGGGCACGATAAGCAGTACTTC. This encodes CAISELGQGHDKQYF.

In DNA form, the CDR3 reads TGTGCCAGCAGCGTAGGAGGCGATGAAAAACTGTTTTTT. As protein: CASSVGGDEKLFF. The chain employs TRBV9 and TRBJ1-4, with D uncertain. Germline CDR1 reads SGDLS; CDR2 reads YYNGEE. The CDR3 sequence is 13 residues long. The ends were cut back, 0 bases at V and 6 bases at J, with 6 bases in the middle.

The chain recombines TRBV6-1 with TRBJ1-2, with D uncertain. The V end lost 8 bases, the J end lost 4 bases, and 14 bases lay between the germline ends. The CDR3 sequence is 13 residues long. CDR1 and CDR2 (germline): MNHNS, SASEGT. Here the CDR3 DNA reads TGTGCCAGCGGGATAGCGAGAAGCTATGGCTACACCTTC. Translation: CASGIARSYGYTF.

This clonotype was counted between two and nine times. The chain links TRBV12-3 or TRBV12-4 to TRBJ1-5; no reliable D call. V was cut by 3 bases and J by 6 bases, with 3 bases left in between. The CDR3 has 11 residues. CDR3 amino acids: CASSFSQPQHF. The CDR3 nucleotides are TGTGCCAGCAGTTTCAGTCAGCCCCAGCATTTT.

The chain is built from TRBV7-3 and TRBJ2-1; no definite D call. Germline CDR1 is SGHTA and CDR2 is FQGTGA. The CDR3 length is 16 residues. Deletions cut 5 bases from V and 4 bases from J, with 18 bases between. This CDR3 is CASSPFDTSPYNEQFF. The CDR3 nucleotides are TGTGCCAGCAGCCCTTTCGACACATCACCTTACAATGAGCAGTTCTTC.

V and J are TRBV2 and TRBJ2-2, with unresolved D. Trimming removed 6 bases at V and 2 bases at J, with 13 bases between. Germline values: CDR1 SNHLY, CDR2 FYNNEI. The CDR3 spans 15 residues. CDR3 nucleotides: TGTGCCAGCAGGACCTGGACGGGCAACACCGGGGAGCTGTTTTTT. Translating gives CASRTWTGNTGELFF.

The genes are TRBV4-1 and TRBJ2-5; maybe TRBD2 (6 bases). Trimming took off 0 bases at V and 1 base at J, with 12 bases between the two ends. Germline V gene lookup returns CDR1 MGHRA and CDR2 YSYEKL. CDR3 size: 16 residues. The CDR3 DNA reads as TGCGCCAGCAGCCAAGAAGTGCGCGGGATCCAAGAGACCCAGTACTTC. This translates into CASSQEVRGIQETQYF.

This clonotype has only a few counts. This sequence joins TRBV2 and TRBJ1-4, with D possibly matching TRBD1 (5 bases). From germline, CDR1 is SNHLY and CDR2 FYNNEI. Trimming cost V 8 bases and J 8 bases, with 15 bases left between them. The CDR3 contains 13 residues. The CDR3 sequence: CASGGSGREKLFF. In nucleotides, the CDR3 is TGTGCCAGCGGAGGGTCGGGGCGCGAAAAACTGTTTTTT.

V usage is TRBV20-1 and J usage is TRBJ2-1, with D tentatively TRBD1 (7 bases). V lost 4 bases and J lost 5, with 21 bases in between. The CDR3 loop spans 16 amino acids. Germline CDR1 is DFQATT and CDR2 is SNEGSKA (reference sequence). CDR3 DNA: TGCAGTGCTACCCCGGCAGGGGGGCTATATGACAATGAGCAGTTCTTC. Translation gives CSATPAGGLYDNEQFF.

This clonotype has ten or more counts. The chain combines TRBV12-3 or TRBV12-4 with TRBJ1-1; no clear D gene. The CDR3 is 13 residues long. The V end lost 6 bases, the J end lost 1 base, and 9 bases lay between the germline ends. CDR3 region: CASSSGPNTEAFF. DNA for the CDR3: TGTGCCAGCAGCTCCGGACCGAACACTGAAGCTTTCTTT.

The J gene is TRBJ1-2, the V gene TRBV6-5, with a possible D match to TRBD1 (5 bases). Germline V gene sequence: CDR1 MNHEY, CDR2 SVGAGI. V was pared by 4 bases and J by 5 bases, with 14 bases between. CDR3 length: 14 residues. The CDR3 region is CASSSDRDPYGYTF. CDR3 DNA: TGTGCCAGCAGTTCCGACCGGGACCCTTATGGCTACACCTTC.

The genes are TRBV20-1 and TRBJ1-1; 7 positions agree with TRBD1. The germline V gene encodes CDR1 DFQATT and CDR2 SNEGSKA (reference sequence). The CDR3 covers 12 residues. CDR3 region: CSAGTVNTEAFF. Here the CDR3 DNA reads TGCAGCGCCGGGACAGTGAACACTGAAGCTTTCTTT.

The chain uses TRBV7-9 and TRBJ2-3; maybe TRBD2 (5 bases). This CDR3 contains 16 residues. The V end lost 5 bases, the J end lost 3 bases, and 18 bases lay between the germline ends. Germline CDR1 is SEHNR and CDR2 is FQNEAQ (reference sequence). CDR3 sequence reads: CASSQNRVKRTDTQYF. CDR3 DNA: TGTGCCAGCAGCCAAAATAGGGTAAAGCGGACAGATACGCAGTATTTT.